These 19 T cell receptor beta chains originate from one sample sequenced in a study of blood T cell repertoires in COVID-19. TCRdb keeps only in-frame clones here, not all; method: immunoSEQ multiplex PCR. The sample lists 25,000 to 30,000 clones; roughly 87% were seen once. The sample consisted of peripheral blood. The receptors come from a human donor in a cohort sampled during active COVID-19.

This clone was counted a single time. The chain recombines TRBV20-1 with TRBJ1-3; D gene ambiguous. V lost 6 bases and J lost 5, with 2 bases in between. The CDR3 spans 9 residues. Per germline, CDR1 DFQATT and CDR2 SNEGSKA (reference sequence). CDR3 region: CSARNTIYF. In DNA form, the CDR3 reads TGCAGTGCCAGAAACACCATATATTTT.

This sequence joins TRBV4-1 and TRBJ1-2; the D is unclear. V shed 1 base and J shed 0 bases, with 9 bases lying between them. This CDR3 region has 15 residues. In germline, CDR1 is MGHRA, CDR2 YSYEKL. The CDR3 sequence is CASSQGAVANYGYTF. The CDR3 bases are TGCGCCAGCAGCCAAGGGGCAGTTGCTAACTATGGCTACACCTTC.

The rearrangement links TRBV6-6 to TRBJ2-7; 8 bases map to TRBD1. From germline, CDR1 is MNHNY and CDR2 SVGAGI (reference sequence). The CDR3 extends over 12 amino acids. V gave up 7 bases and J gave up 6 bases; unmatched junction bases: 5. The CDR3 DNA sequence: TGTGCCAGCACGACAGGGGATGGCGAGCAGTACTTC. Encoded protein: CASTTGDGEQYF.

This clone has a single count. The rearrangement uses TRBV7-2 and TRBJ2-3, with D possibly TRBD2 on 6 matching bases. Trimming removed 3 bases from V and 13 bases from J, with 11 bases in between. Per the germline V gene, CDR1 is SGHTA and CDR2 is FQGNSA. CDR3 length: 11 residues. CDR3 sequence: CASSLREKEYF. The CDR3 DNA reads TGTGCCAGCAGCTTGCGGGAAAAGGAGTATTTT.

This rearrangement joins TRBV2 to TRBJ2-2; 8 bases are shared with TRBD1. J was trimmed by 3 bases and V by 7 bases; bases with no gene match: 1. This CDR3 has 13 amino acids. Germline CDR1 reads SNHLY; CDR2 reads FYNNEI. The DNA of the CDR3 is TGTGCCAGCAAACAGGGGGACACCGGGGAGCTGTTTTTT. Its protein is CASKQGDTGELFF.

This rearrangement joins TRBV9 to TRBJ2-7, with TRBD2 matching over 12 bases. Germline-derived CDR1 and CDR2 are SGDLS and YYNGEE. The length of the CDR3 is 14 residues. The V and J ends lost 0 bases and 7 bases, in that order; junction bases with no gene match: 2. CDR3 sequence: CASSVEGTSGEQYF. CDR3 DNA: TGTGCCAGCAGCGTAGAGGGGACTAGCGGGGAGCAGTACTTC.

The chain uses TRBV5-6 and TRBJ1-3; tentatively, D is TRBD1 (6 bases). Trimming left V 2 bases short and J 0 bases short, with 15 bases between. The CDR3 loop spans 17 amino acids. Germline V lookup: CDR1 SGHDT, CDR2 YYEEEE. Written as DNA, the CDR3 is TGTGCCAGCAGCTTCTGGGCCAGGGGTAACTCTGGAAACACCATATATTTT. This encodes CASSFWARGNSGNTIYF.

The CDR3 reads CASSLSRWETQYF. CDR3 coding DNA: TGCGCCAGCAGCTTGTCCCGGTGGGAGACCCAGTACTTC. The chain links TRBV5-1 to TRBJ2-5; D is uncertain. CDR3 length: 13 residues. Germline CDR1 and CDR2: SGHRS and YFSETQ. Trimming took off 1 base at V and 5 bases at J, with 9 bases between the two ends.

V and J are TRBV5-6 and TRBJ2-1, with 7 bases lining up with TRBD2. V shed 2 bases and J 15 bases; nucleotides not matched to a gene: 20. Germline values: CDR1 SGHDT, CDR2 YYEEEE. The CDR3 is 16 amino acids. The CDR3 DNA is TGTGCCAGCAGCTTCTCGGAGAGGGGACGACTAGCTAGGCGGTTCTTC. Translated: CASSFSERGRLARRFF.

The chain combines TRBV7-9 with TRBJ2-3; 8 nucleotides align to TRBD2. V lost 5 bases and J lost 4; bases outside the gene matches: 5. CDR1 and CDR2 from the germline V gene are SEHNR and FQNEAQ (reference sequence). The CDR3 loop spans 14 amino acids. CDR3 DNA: TGTGCCAGCAGCAAGGGACTAGTGGCAGATACGCAGTATTTT. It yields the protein CASSKGLVADTQYF.

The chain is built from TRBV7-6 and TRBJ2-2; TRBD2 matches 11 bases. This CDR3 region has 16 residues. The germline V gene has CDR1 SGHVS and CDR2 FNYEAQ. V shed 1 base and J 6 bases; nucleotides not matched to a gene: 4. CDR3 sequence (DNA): TGTGCCAGCAGCTTAGTAGCGGGAGGGCCCGCCGGGGAGCTGTTTTTT. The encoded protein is CASSLVAGGPAGELFF.

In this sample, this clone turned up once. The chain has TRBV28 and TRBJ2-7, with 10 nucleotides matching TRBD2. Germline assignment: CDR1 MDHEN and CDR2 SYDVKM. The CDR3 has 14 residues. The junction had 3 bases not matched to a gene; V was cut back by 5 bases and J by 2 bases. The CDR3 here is CASSLAGVTYEQYF. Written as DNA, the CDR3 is TGTGCCAGCAGTCTAGCGGGAGTTACCTACGAGCAGTACTTC.

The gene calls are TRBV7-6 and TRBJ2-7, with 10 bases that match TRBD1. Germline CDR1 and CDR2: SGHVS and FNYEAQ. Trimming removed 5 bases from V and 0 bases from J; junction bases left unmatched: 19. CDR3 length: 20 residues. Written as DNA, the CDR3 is TGTGCCAGCAGCAAAAAGCCCAGCAATGACAGGGGGCCACTCTCCTACGAGCAGTACTTC. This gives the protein CASSKKPSNDRGPLSYEQYF.

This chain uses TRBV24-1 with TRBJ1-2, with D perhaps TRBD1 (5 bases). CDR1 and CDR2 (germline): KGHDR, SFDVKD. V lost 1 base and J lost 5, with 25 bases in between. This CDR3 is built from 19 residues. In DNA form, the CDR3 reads TGTGCCACCAGTGATTTCCCGAACCGAAGCACGACCAACAGGTATGGCTACACCTTC. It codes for CATSDFPNRSTTNRYGYTF.

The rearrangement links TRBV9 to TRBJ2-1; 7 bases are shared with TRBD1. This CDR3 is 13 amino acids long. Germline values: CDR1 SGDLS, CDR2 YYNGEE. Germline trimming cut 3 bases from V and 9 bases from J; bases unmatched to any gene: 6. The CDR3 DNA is TGTGCCAGCAGCGCCCAACCAGGGGGTGAGCAGTTCTTC. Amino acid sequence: CASSAQPGGEQFF.

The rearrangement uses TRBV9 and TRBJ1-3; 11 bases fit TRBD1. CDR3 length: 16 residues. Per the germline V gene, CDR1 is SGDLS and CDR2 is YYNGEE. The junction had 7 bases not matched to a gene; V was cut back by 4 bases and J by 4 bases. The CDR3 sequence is CASSPRTGGEGNTIYF. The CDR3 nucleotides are TGTGCCAGCAGCCCCAGGACAGGGGGCGAAGGAAACACCATATATTTT.

CDR3 nucleotide sequence: TGTGCCAGTGCCCCGGGACAGCGATTAACAGATACGCAGTATTTT. Protein sequence: CASAPGQRLTDTQYF. The chain employs TRBV7-6 and TRBJ2-3; 7 bases fit TRBD1. The trim removed 9 bases at V and 3 bases at J, leaving 12 bases unmatched. The CDR3 covers 15 residues. The germline CDR1 and CDR2 sequences are SGHVS and FNYEAQ.

The DNA of the CDR3 is TGCGCCAGCAGCCCGGAGGGACAGGGTGACTATGGCTACACCTTC. The encoded protein is CASSPEGQGDYGYTF. This chain links TRBV5-1 with TRBJ1-2; 9 positions match TRBD1. V was clipped by 4 bases and J by 3 bases; unmatched bases: 7. This CDR3 is built from 15 residues. Germline CDR1 reads SGHRS; CDR2 reads YFSETQ.

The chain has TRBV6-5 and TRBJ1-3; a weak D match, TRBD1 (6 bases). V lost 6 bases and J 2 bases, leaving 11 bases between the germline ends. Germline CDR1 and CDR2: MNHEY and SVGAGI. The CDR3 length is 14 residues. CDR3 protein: CASRPQGTGNTIYF. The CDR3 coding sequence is TGTGCCAGCAGGCCACAGGGAACTGGAAACACCATATATTTT.